The source of this T cell receptor (beta chain) is a study of T cell repertoires in cytomegalovirus infection. About the study: Well-studied HLA-B-restricted epitopes and recently identified HLA-C-restricted epitopes of CMV were both used in the study. General study points: The study identified carriers of CMV plus the relevant HLA from cumulative public TCR beta family frequency.

TCRdb reprocessed the reads via MiXCR and lists one record per CDR3 protein. This repertoire shows roughly 920,000 distinct CDR3 sequences, about a third found once; its top ten account for about an eighth. The CDR3 spans 15 residues. CDR1 and CDR2 (germline): LNHDA, SQIVND (reference sequence). Trimming pared 1 base from V and 2 bases from J, leaving 9 bases between. This clonotype occurred many times. Its antigen is not identified. The specimen comprised cultured CD8+ T cells from PBMCs, sampled from culture after CMV antigen stimulation. The V gene is TRBV19, the J gene TRBJ1-5; unclear D gene. The clonotype was recovered from a human donor in good health (CMV status not recorded). Some clones in this sample may be carry-over from other donors' samples. The CDR3 is CASSIVGFGNQPQHF. DNA of the CDR3: TGTGCCAGTAGTATAGTGGGGTTTGGCAATCAGCCCCAGCATTTT.